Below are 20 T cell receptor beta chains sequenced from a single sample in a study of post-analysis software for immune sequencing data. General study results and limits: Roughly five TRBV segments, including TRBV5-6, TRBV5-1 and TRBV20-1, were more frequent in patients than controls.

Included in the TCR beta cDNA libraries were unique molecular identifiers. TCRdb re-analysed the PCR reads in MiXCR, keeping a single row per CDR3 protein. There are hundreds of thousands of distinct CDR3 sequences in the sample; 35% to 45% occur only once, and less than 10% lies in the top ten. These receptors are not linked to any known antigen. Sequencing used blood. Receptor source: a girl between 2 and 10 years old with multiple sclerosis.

CDR3 loop: CASSSRGDEQYF. Written as DNA, the CDR3 is TGTGCCAGCAGTTCCCGGGGAGACGAGCAGTACTTC. The chain carries TRBV12-3 or TRBV12-4 and TRBJ2-7, with a tentative D call TRBD2 (5 bases). The CDR3 consists of 12 residues. The germline V and J ends were trimmed by 4 bases and 5 bases, with 9 bases remaining between them.

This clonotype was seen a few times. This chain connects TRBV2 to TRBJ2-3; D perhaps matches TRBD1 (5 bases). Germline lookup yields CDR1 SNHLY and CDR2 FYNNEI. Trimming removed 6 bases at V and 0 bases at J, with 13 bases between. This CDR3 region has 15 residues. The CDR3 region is CASRRQPFSTDTQYF. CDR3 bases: TGTGCCAGCAGACGACAGCCCTTCAGCACAGATACGCAGTATTTT.

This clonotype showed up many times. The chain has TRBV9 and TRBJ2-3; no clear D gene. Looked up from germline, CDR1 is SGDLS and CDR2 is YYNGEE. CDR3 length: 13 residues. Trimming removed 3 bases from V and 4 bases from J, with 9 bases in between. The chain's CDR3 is CASSATWADTQYF. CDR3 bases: TGTGCCAGCAGCGCAACATGGGCAGATACGCAGTATTTT.

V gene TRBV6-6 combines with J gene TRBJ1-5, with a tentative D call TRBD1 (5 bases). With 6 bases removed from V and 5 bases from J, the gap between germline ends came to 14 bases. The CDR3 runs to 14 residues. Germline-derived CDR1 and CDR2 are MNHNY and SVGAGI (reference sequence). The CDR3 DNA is TGTGCCAGCAGCCCTCAGGGCAAGGATCAGCCCCAGCATTTT. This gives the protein CASSPQGKDQPQHF.

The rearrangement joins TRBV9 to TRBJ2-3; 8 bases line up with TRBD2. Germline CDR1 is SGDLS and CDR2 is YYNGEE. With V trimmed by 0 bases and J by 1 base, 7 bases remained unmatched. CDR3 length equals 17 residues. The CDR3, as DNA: TGTGCCAGCAGCGTAGGTCTCGCGGGAGGACGCACAGATACGCAGTATTTT. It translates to CASSVGLAGGRTDTQYF.

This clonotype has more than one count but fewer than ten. CDR3 coding DNA: TGTGCCAGCAGGCCCAGCGGGAACAATGAGCAGTTCTTC. Protein sequence: CASRPSGNNEQFF. The genes are TRBV6-5 and TRBJ2-1; TRBD2 agrees at 7 bases. Trimming removed 6 bases from V and 5 bases from J; junction bases left unmatched: 4. CDR3 length: 13 residues. Germline V gene lookup returns CDR1 MNHEY and CDR2 SVGAGI.

The CDR3 sequence: CASSPWDRGFDYGYTF. The CDR3 DNA reads TGTGCCAGCAGCCCATGGGACCGGGGATTTGACTATGGCTACACCTTC. This chain joins TRBV5-5 and TRBJ1-2; D perhaps matches TRBD1 (5 bases). The CDR3 is 16 residues long. V lost 4 bases to trimming and J lost 3 bases, with 19 bases between them. CDR1 and CDR2 from the germline V gene are SGHKS and YYEKEE (reference sequence).

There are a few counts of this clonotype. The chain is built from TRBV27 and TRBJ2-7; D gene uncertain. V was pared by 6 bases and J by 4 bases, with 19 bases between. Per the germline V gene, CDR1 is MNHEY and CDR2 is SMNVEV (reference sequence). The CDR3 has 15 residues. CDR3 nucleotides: TGTGCCAGCAGCCCTCCCACTTTCCCCTTTTACGAGCAGTACTTC. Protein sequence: CASSPPTFPFYEQYF.

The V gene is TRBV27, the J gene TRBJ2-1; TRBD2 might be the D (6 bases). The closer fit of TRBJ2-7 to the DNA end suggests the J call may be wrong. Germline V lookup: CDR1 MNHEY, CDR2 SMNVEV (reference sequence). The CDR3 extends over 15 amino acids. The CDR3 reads CASSPLASSYNEQYF. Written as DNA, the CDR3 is TGTGCCAGCAGTCCTCTAGCGTCCTCCTACAATGAGCAGTACTTC.

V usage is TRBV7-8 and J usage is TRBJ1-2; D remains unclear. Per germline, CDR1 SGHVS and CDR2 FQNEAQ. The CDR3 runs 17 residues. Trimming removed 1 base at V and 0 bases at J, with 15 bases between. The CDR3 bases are TGTGCCAGCAGCTTAGTAGGGTTAAGAAGGGCTAACTATGGCTACACCTTC. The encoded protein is CASSLVGLRRANYGYTF.

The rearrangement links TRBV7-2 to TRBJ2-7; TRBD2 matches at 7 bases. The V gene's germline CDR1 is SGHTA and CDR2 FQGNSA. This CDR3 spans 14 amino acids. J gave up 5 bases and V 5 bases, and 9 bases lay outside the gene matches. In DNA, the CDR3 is TGTGCCAGCAGCCCCGCGGGGGTTACGCACGAGCAGTACTTC. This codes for CASSPAGVTHEQYF.

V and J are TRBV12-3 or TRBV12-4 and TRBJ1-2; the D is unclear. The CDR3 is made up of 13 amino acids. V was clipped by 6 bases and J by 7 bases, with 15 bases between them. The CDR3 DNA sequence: TGTGCCAGCAGGCCCCCTTGGGAGGTTGGCTACACCTTC. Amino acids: CASRPPWEVGYTF.

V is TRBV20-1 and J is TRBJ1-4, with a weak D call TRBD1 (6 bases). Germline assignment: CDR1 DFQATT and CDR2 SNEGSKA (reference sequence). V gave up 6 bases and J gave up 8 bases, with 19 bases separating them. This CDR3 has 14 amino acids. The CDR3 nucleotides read TGCAGTGCGCAACCCTGGGGGGCGCAGGAAAAACTGTTTTTT. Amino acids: CSAQPWGAQEKLFF.

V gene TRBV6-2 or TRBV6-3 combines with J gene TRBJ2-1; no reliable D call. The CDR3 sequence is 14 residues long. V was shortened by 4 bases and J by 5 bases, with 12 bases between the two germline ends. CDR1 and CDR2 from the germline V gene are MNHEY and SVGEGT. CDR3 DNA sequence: TGTGCCAGCAGTTCAGTCCTGAAGAACAATGAGCAGTTCTTC. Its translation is CASSSVLKNNEQFF.

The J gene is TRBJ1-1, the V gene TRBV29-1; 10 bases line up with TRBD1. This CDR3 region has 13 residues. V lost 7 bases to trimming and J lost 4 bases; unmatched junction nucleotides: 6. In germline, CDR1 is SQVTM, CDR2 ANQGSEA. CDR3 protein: CSADRGSSTEAFF. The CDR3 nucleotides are TGCAGCGCGGACAGGGGGTCGAGCACTGAAGCTTTCTTT.

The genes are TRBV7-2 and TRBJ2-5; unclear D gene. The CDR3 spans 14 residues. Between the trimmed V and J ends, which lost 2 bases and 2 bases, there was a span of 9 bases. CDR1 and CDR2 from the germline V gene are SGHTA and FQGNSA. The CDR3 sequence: CASSLFGQQETQYF. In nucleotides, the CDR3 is TGTGCCAGCAGCTTATTTGGTCAGCAAGAGACCCAGTACTTC.

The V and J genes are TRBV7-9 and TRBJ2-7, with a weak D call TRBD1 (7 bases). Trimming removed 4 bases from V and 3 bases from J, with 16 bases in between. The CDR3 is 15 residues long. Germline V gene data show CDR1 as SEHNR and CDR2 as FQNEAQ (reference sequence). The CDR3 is CASSSPGRGDYEQYF. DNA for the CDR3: TGTGCCAGCAGCTCTCCAGGCAGGGGGGACTACGAGCAGTACTTC. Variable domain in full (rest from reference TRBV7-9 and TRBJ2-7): DTGVSQNPRHKITKRGQNVTFRCDPISEHNRLYWYRQTLGQGPEFLTYFQNEAQLEKSRLLSDRFSAERPKGSFSTLEIQRTEQGDSAMYLCASSSPGRGDYEQYFGPGTRLTVT.

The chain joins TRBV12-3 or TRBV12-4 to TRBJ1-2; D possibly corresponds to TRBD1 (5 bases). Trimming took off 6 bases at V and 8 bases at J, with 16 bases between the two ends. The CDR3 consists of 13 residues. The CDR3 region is CASRDRQSWGYTF. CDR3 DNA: TGTGCCAGCAGGGACCGACAGTCCTGGGGCTACACCTTC.

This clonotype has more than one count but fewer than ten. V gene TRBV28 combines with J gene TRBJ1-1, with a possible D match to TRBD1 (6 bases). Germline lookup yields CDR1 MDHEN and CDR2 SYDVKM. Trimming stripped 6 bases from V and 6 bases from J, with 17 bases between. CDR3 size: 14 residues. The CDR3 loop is CASSSPQGKAEAFF. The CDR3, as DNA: TGTGCCAGCAGCTCTCCGCAGGGGAAGGCTGAAGCTTTCTTT.

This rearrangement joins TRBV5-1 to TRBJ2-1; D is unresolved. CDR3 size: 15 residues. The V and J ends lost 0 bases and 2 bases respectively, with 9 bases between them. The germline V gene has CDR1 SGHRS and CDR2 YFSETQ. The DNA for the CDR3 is TGCGCCAGCAGCTTGGCTCCGGCCCCCTACAATGAGCAGTTCTTC. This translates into CASSLAPAPYNEQFF.